A few counts support the clone carrying this T cell receptor beta chain. Its specificity is not known. At least 6 million PBMCs were isolated per sample. Per sample, at least 5 micrograms of total RNA were extracted. Trimming at V came to 5 bases and at J to 2 bases, leaving 5 bases not matched to a gene. The CDR3 loop spans 14 amino acids. Germline CDR1 reads SGHVS; CDR2 reads FNYEAQ. A second PCR of 7 to 11 cycles used a sample-barcoded 5' primer and a J-beta primer mix. All cDNA molecules were each tagged by a template-switch adaptor with 12 random nucleotides. One entry per CDR3 protein results from TCRdb running MiXCR on the 5' RACE reads. The data show some 1,800,000 distinct CDR3 sequences, more than 35% seen once. The entry originates in a study of blood T cells in healthy people across ages. Study outcomes and limitations: Long-lived donors carried more naive CD4+ cells and greater diversity than aged donors.

Material: blood. The receptor comes from a human donor in good health. V usage is TRBV7-6 and J usage is TRBJ2-5; 7 bases map to TRBD1. CDR3 amino acids: CASSPTGRQETQYF. CDR3 DNA: TGTGCCAGCAGCCCGACAGGGAGACAAGAGACCCAGTACTTC.